These 5 T cell receptor beta chains originate from one sample sequenced in a study of OX40 agonist ivuxolimab in advanced cancers. TCRdb keeps only in-frame clones here, not all; method: immunoSEQ multiplex PCR. This table has tens of thousands of clones, approximately 88% appearing once. Specimen: CD4+ or CD8+ T cells sorted from blood, collected in a trial of the OX40 agonist ivuxolimab. The receptors were sampled from an adult with an advanced solid tumor such as melanoma, head and neck, liver or kidney cancer.

V and J are TRBV11-2 and TRBJ2-7; possibly TRBD1 or TRBD2 for D (5 bases each). The CDR3 runs to 14 residues. V was cut by 3 bases and J by 3 bases, with 12 bases left in between. Germline CDR1 and CDR2: SGHAT and FQNNGV. CDR3 DNA sequence: TGTGCCAGCAGCTTTTCGGGGCCGTTCTACGAGCAGTACTTC. Protein product: CASSFSGPFYEQYF.

This clone appeared a single time. The chain joins TRBV9 to TRBJ2-1, with 9 bases aligning to TRBD1. CDR3 length equals 16 residues. V shed 0 bases and J 4 bases; nucleotides not matched to a gene: 5. Germline V lookup: CDR1 SGDLS, CDR2 YYNGEE. This chain's CDR3 is CASSVEGQGRYNEQFF. CDR3 sequence (DNA): TGTGCCAGCAGCGTAGAGGGACAGGGAAGGTACAATGAGCAGTTCTTC. The full variable domain, in which reference TRBV9 and TRBJ2-1 provide the parts outside the CDR3, is DSGVTQTPKHLITATGQRVTLRCSPRSGDLSVYWYQQSLDQGLQFLIQYYNGEERAKGNILERFSAQQFPDLHSELNLSSLELGDSALYFCASSVEGQGRYNEQFFGPGTRLTVL.

This chain links TRBV16 with TRBJ1-5, with a weak D call TRBD1 (6 bases). Germline CDR1 reads KGHSY; CDR2 reads FQNENV. V was trimmed by 4 bases and J by 0 bases, leaving 13 bases between them. The CDR3 is made up of 16 amino acids. Here the CDR3 reads CASSPGTLYSNQPQHF. The CDR3 region has the DNA TGTGCCAGCAGCCCCGGGACACTCTATAGCAATCAGCCCCAGCATTTT.

V usage is TRBV7-9 and J usage is TRBJ1-1; D is unresolved. Germline values: CDR1 SEHNR, CDR2 FQNEAQ (reference sequence). The CDR3 has 16 amino acids. The V gene lost 0 bases and the J gene lost 0 bases, with 11 bases spanning the gap. CDR3 sequence: CASSLAGGLMNTEAFF. In nucleotides, the CDR3 is TGTGCCAGCAGCTTAGCTGGCGGGCTCATGAACACTGAAGCTTTCTTT.

The sample holds one count of this clone. This rearrangement joins TRBV27 to TRBJ2-6; possible D gene TRBD1, 5 bases. Germline-derived CDR1 and CDR2 are MNHEY and SMNVEV (reference sequence). With 4 bases removed from V and 4 bases from J, the gap between germline ends came to 17 bases. The CDR3 is 17 residues long. CDR3 sequence (DNA): TGTGCCAGCAGTTCTGCCTCAGGGCGTAAGGGGGCCAACGTCCTGACTTTC. Amino acids: CASSSASGRKGANVLTF.